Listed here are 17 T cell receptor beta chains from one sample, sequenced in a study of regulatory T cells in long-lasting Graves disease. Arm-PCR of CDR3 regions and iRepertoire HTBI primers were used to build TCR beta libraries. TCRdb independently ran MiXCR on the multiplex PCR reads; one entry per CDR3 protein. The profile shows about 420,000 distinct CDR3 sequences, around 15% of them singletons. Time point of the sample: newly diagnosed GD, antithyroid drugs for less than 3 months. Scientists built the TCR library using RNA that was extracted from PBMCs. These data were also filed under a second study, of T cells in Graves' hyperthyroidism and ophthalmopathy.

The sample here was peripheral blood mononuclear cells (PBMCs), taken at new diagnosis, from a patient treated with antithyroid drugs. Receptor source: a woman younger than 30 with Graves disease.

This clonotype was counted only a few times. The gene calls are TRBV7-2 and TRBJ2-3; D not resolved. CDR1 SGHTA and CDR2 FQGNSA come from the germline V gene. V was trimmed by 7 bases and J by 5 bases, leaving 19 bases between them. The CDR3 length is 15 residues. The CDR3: CASTYGQGTIDTQYF. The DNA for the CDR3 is TGTGCCAGCACCTACGGGCAAGGCACAATAGATACGCAGTATTTT.

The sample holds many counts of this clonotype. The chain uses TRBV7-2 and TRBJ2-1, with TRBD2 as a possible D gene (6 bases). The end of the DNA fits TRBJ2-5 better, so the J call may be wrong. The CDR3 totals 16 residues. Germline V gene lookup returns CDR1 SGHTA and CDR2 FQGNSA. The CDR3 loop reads CASSAGGEVGSTSQYF. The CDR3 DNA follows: TGTGCCAGCAGCGCCGGAGGGGAGGTGGGGTCAACGTCCCAGTACTTC.

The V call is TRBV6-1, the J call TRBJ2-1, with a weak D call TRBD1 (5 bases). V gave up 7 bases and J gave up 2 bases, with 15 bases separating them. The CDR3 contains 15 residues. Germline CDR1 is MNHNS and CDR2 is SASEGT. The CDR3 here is CASKPDSLTYNEQFF. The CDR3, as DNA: TGTGCCAGCAAACCCGACAGCTTAACCTACAATGAGCAGTTCTTC.

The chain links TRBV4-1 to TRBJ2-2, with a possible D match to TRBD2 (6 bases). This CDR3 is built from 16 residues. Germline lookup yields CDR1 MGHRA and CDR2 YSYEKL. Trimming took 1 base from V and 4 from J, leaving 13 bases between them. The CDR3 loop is CASSQGAGTVTGELFF. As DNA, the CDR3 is TGCGCCAGCAGCCAAGGGGCGGGGACGGTCACCGGGGAGCTGTTTTTT.

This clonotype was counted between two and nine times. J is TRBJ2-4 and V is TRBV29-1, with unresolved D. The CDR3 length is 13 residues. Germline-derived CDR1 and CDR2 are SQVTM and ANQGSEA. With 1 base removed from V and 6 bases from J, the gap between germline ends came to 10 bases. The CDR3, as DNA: TGCAGCGTTGAAGTACGGCAGTTAAACATTCAGTACTTC. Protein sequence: CSVEVRQLNIQYF.

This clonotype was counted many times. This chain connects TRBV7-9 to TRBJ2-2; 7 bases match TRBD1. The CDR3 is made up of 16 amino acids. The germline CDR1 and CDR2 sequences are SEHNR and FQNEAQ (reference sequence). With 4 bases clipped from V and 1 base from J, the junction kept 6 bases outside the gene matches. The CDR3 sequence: CASSWPRTGNTGELFF. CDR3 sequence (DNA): TGTGCCAGCAGCTGGCCTCGGACAGGGAACACCGGGGAGCTGTTTTTT. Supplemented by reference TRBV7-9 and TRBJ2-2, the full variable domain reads DTGVSQNPRHKITKRGQNVTFRCDPISEHNRLYWYRQTLGQGPEFLTYFQNEAQLEKSRLLSDRFSAERPKGSFSTLEIQRTEQGDSAMYLCASSWPRTGNTGELFFGEGSRLTVL.

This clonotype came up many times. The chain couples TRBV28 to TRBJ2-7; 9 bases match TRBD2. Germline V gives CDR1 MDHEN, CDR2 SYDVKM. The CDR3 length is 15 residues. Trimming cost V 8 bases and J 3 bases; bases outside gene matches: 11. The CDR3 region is CASGGTSGLNYEQYF. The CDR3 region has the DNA TGTGCCAGCGGTGGCACTAGCGGGCTAAACTACGAGCAGTACTTC.

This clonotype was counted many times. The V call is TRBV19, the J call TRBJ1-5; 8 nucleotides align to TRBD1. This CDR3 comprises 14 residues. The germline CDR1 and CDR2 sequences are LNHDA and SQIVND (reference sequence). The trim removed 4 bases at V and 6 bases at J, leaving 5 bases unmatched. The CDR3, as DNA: TGTGCCAGTAGTAAGACAGGGGTGGTTCAGCCCCAGCATTTT. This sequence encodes CASSKTGVVQPQHF.

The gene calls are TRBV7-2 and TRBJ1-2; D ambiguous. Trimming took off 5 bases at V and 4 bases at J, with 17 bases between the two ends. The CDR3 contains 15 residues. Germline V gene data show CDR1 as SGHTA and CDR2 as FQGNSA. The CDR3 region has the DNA TGTGCCAGCAGCCCCCCCCCCCCGACAACCTATGGCTACACCTTC. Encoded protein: CASSPPPPTTYGYTF.

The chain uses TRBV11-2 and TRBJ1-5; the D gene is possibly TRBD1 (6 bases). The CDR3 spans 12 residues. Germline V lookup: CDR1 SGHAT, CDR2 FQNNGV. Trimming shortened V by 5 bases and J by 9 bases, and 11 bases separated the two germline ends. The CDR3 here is CASSLGGGPQHF. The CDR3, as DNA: TGTGCCAGCAGCCTAGGGGGAGGGCCCCAGCATTTT.

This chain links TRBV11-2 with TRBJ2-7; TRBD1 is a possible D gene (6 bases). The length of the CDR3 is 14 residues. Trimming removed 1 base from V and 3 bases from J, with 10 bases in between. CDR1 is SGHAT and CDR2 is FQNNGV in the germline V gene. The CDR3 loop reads CASSLGYRDYEQYF. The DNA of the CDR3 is TGTGCCAGCAGCTTAGGATACAGGGACTACGAGCAGTACTTC.

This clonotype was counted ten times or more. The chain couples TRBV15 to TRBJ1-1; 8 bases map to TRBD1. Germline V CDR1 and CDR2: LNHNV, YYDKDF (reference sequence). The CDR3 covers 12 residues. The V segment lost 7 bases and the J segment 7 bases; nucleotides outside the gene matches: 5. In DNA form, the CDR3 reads TGTGCCACCACAGGGGGCTCGAATGAAGCTTTCTTT. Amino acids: CATTGGSNEAFF. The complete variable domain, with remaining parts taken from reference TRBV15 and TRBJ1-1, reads DAMVIQNPRYQVTQFGKPVTLSCSQTLNHNVMYWYQQKSSQAPKLLFHYYDKDFNNEADTPDNFQSRRPNTSFCFLDIRSPGLGDTAMYLCATTGGSNEAFFGQGTRLTVV.

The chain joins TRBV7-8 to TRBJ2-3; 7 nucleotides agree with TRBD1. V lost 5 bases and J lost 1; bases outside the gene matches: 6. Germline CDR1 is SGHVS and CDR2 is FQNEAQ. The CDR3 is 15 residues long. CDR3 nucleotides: TGTGCCAGCAGCCGGACAGGTTCTGGCACAGATACGCAGTATTTT. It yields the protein CASSRTGSGTDTQYF.

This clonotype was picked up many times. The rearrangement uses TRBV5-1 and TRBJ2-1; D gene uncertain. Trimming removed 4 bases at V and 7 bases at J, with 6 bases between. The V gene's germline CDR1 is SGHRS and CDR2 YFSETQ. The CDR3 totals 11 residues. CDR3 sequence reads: CASSLQNEQFF. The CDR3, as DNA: TGCGCCAGCAGCCTGCAGAATGAGCAGTTCTTC.

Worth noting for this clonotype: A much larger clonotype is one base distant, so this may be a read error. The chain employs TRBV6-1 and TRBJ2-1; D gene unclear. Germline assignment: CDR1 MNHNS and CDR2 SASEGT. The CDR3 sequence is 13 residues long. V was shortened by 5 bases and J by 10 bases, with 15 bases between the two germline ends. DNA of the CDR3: TGTGCCAGCAGTCCCTGGATAGATGGCGAGCAGTTCTTC. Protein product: CASSPWIDGEQFF.

The DNA of the CDR3 is TGTGCCAGCAGTCAGAGCATAGGAGTTTACAATGAGCAGTTCTTC. It codes for CASSQSIGVYNEQFF. The V and J genes are TRBV7-9 and TRBJ2-1; D gene uncertain. The germline gives CDR1 SEHNR, CDR2 FQNEAQ (reference sequence). The CDR3 is 15 amino acids. V was clipped by 6 bases and J by 4 bases, with 16 bases between them.

This CDR3 reads CSARGGTTPGSTDTQYF. The CDR3 DNA is TGCAGTGCTAGAGGAGGGACTACCCCAGGGAGCACAGATACGCAGTATTTT. The gene calls are TRBV20-1 and TRBJ2-3; 7 bases align to TRBD2. The J segment lost 0 bases and the V segment lost 1 base, leaving 10 bases of the junction unmatched. Per germline, CDR1 DFQATT and CDR2 SNEGSKA (reference sequence). CDR3 length: 17 residues.